These T cell receptor beta chains were read from a single sample in a study of blood T cell repertoires in COVID-19. Generated by immunoSEQ multiplex PCR, the TCRdb table keeps only in-frame clones and is missing some. Of fewer than 250,000 clones in the sample, 70% to 90% were seen once. Material: peripheral blood. The receptors stem from a man aged 40-49 years with acute or convalescent COVID-19. The CDR3 runs from the conserved cysteine through the conserved F or W. The D gene is left open where the match is weak. Size values are once, few and many counts, or a class for expanded clones, and some rows have none.

clone size: -; J gene: TRBJ2-1; D gene: -; V gene: TRBV20-1; CDR3 protein: CSARSGYLF; CDR3 DNA: TGCAGTGCTAGGTCGGGATACCTCTTC
clone size: -; J gene: TRBJ1-5; D gene: -; V gene: TRBV14; CDR3 protein: CASSQGALPQHF; CDR3 DNA: TGTGCCAGCAGCCAAGGCGCCTTGCCCCAGCATTTT
clone size: -; J gene: TRBJ1-1; D gene: TRBD1; V gene: TRBV5-4; CDR3 protein: CASSSGGEITEAFF; CDR3 DNA: TGTGCCAGCAGCTCAGGGGGCGAGATCACTGAAGCTTTCTTT
clone size: -; J gene: TRBJ1-6; D gene: TRBD1; V gene: TRBV4-3; CDR3 protein: CASSQGTGEKNSPLHF; CDR3 DNA: TGCGCCAGCAGCCAAGGGACAGGGGAAAAAAATTCACCCCTCCACTTT
clone size: -; J gene: TRBJ1-2; D gene: TRBD1; V gene: TRBV28; CDR3 protein: CASSRTGTGNGYTF; CDR3 DNA: TGTGCCAGCAGCCGAACCGGGACAGGGAACGGCTACACCTTC
clone size: -; J gene: TRBJ2-7; D gene: TRBD2; V gene: TRBV10-2; CDR3 protein: CASSPGLAYEQYF; CDR3 DNA: TGCGCCAGCAGCCCGGGACTAGCCTACGAGCAGTACTTC
clone size: -; J gene: TRBJ1-6; D gene: -; V gene: TRBV25-1; CDR3 protein: CAAGTDRNSPLHF; CDR3 DNA: TGTGCTGCGGGTACCGACCGGAATTCACCCCTCCACTTT
clone size: -; J gene: TRBJ2-1; D gene: TRBD1; V gene: TRBV5-1; CDR3 protein: CASSLAGQINEQFF; CDR3 DNA: TGCGCCAGCAGCTTGGCGGGACAGATCAATGAGCAGTTCTTC
clone size: -; J gene: TRBJ1-1; D gene: TRBD1; V gene: TRBV6-2/TRBV6-3; CDR3 protein: CASSYETGEANTEAFF; CDR3 DNA: TGTGCCAGCAGTTATGAGACAGGGGAAGCGAACACTGAAGCTTTCTTT
clone size: -; J gene: TRBJ2-2; D gene: -; V gene: TRBV9; CDR3 protein: CASSPTAGAKTGELFF; CDR3 DNA: TGTGCCAGCAGCCCTACGGCAGGGGCGAAGACCGGGGAGCTGTTTTTT
clone size: once; J gene: TRBJ2-7; D gene: TRBD1; V gene: TRBV18; CDR3 protein: CASSPTGGGEQYF; CDR3 DNA: TGTGCCAGCTCACCTACAGGGGGCGGCGAGCAGTACTTC
clone size: -; J gene: TRBJ2-2; D gene: -; V gene: TRBV11-2; CDR3 protein: CASSLGQGLATGELFF; CDR3 DNA: TGTGCCAGCAGCTTGGGACAAGGGTTGGCCACCGGGGAGCTGTTTTTT
clone size: -; J gene: TRBJ1-1; D gene: TRBD1; V gene: TRBV4-2; CDR3 protein: CASSQGDSPEAFF; CDR3 DNA: TGTGCCAGCAGCCAAGGGGACAGCCCCGAAGCTTTCTTT
clone size: -; J gene: TRBJ2-7; D gene: TRBD2; V gene: TRBV28; CDR3 protein: CASSPIAGGPLGNSYEQYF; CDR3 DNA: TGTGCCAGCAGTCCCATAGCGGGGGGTCCCCTCGGTAATTCCTACGAGCAGTACTTC